A single sample gave rise to the 19 T cell receptor beta chains below, sequenced in a study of blood T cell repertoires in COVID-19 (TCRdb year 2020). Libraries were made using the immunoSEQ multiplex PCR assay. Imported from immuneACCESS, the table was reduced by TCRdb to in-frame sequences with V and J called. These copies leave out some clones; in studies compared against another copy, an unresolved V gene accounts for under half, and the cause of the remainder is not known. The sample data list about 160,000 clones, and 78% of these were observed just once. The top ten constitute more than 11% of the sample. What was sequenced was peripheral blood. These receptors all stem from a woman older than 75 with acute or convalescent COVID-19.

CDR3 sequence (DNA): TGCGCCAGCAGCCGACGGACTAGCGGGGGGGCGGATACGCAGTATTTT. Its translation is CASSRRTSGGADTQYF. The V call is TRBV5-1, the J call TRBJ2-3, with 15 nucleotides matching TRBD2. Germline V gene lookup returns CDR1 SGHRS and CDR2 YFSETQ. With 4 bases clipped from V and 6 bases from J, the junction kept 6 bases outside the gene matches. The CDR3 extends over 16 amino acids.

The V call is TRBV18, the J call TRBJ1-1; D is unresolved. V lost 3 bases, J lost 4 bases, and 12 bases lay in between. The CDR3 consists of 14 residues. Germline CDR1 reads KGHSH; CDR2 reads LQKENI. DNA of the CDR3: TGTGCCAGCTCACCGAGGGAAGCGGTCACTGAAGCTTTCTTT. It is translated as CASSPREAVTEAFF.

The chain joins TRBV29-1 to TRBJ2-5; D possibly corresponds to TRBD2 (6 bases). V lost 0 bases and J lost 5, with 13 bases in between. The germline V gene encodes CDR1 SQVTM and CDR2 ANQGSEA. The CDR3 length is 14 residues. The CDR3, as DNA: TGCAGCGTTGAAGATCAGGAGGGACTTGAGACCCAGTACTTC. Amino acids: CSVEDQEGLETQYF.

The gene calls are TRBV19 and TRBJ2-7; D might be TRBD2 (7 bases). From germline, CDR1 is LNHDA and CDR2 SQIVND (reference sequence). The CDR3 spans 14 residues. Deletions cut 10 bases from V and 3 bases from J, with 19 bases between. This chain's CDR3 is CATQGRGRLYEQYF. Written as DNA, the CDR3 is TGTGCCACCCAGGGGCGCGGGAGACTCTACGAGCAGTACTTC.

The J gene is TRBJ1-2, the V gene TRBV9; a possible D gene is TRBD1 (5 bases). The CDR3 sequence is 16 residues long. V lost 5 bases to trimming and J lost 1 base, with 18 bases between them. Germline V CDR1 and CDR2: SGDLS, YYNGEE. For the CDR3, the DNA is TGTGCCAGCAGTCCTCTCGGGGGGGGACGTAACTATGGCTACACCTTC. It encodes CASSPLGGGRNYGYTF.

A few counts support this clone. The chain links TRBV30 to TRBJ1-6; 7 bases are a match to TRBD1. The CDR3 is 14 residues long. The junction had 6 bases not matched to a gene; V was cut back by 0 bases and J by 10 bases. CDR1 and CDR2 (germline): GTSNPN, SVGIG (reference sequence). CDR3 nucleotide sequence: TGTGCCTGGAGTGTAGACCAGGGGGACTCACCCCTCCACTTT. This encodes CAWSVDQGDSPLHF.

The DNA for the CDR3 is TGTGCCAGCAGCTTTAGGCGGGAAGGAAATGAGCAGTTCTTC. It specifies CASSFRREGNEQFF. This chain connects TRBV9 to TRBJ2-1, with D tentatively TRBD2 (6 bases). Germline lookup yields CDR1 SGDLS and CDR2 YYNGEE. Trimming removed 4 bases from V and 7 bases from J, with 15 bases in between. The CDR3 totals 14 residues.

This chain uses TRBV10-2 with TRBJ2-3; D gene ambiguous. CDR1 and CDR2 (germline): WSHSY, SAAADI. The CDR3 has 14 amino acids. Trimming took off 8 bases at V and 2 bases at J, with 14 bases between the two ends. CDR3 nucleotide sequence: TGCGCCAGCGCGAGTGCGGCAACCACAGATACGCAGTATTTT. This gives the protein CASASAATTDTQYF.

This chain links TRBV7-2 with TRBJ2-7, with D tentatively TRBD2 (6 bases). Per the germline V gene, CDR1 is SGHTA and CDR2 is FQGNSA. CDR3 length equals 16 residues. V was trimmed by 1 base and J by 3 bases, leaving 16 bases between them. DNA for the CDR3: TGTGCCAGCAGCTTAGGGGGAGGAGGCAGGGTCTACGAGCAGTACTTC. This translates into CASSLGGGGRVYEQYF.

This clone was seen only a few times. The chain combines TRBV5-1 with TRBJ1-6; TRBD1 aligns across 7 bases. Germline CDR1 reads SGHRS; CDR2 reads YFSETQ. Trimming cost V 0 bases and J 7 bases; bases outside gene matches: 4. This CDR3 is built from 15 residues. The CDR3 coding sequence is TGCGCCAGCAGCTTGGCGGGACAGTTAAATTCACCCCTCCACTTT. Its translation is CASSLAGQLNSPLHF.

The chain carries TRBV29-1 and TRBJ1-2; a weak D match, TRBD1 (6 bases). Germline V lookup: CDR1 SQVTM, CDR2 ANQGSEA. The CDR3 length is 12 residues. V lost 4 bases and J 8 bases, leaving 14 bases between the germline ends. Written as DNA, the CDR3 is TGCAGCGTTGGGAGGCAGGGGAAAGGCTACACCTTC. It specifies CSVGRQGKGYTF.

There are a few counts of this clone. The V gene is TRBV30, the J gene TRBJ1-2; 9 bases align to TRBD1. The trim removed 3 bases at V and 5 bases at J, leaving 13 bases unmatched. The V gene's germline CDR1 is GTSNPN and CDR2 SVGIG (reference sequence). The CDR3 covers 16 residues. This chain's CDR3 is CAWRLPGQGRLYGYTF. As DNA, the CDR3 is TGTGCCTGGAGACTCCCAGGACAGGGGAGGCTTTATGGCTACACCTTC.

The chain uses TRBV4-1 and TRBJ2-1; D might be TRBD2 (6 bases). The CDR3 contains 17 residues. The V end was cut by 4 bases, the J end by 0 bases, with 16 bases between. Germline CDR1 MGHRA, CDR2 YSYEKL. The CDR3 DNA sequence: TGCGCCAGCAGCCCTGCCTCGGGGGTTGCCTCCTACAATGAGCAGTTCTTC. Encoded protein: CASSPASGVASYNEQFF.

The chain carries TRBV10-3 and TRBJ2-7, with D possibly matching TRBD1 (6 bases). Trimming stripped 0 bases from V and 0 bases from J, with 12 bases between. This CDR3 is built from 16 residues. Germline V gene sequence: CDR1 ENHRY, CDR2 SYGVKD. CDR3 loop: CAISESEGVSSYEQYF. For the CDR3, the DNA is TGTGCCATCAGTGAGTCCGAGGGGGTGAGCTCCTACGAGCAGTACTTC.

The CDR3 spells CASSYEGLAGYYTDTQYF. The CDR3 DNA sequence: TGTGCCAGCAGCTATGAGGGACTAGCGGGTTATTACACAGATACGCAGTATTTT. The rearrangement uses TRBV5-6 and TRBJ2-3; 12 bases agree with TRBD2. There are 18 residues in the CDR3. Germline lookup yields CDR1 SGHDT and CDR2 YYEEEE. The junction had 10 bases not matched to a gene; V was cut back by 3 bases and J by 2 bases.

This chain connects TRBV4-1 to TRBJ1-2; no reliable D call. The germline V and J ends were trimmed by 0 bases and 5 bases, with 13 bases remaining between them. The CDR3 is made up of 15 amino acids. Germline-derived CDR1 and CDR2 are MGHRA and YSYEKL. The chain's CDR3 is CASSQDYFDTYGYTF. The DNA for the CDR3 is TGCGCCAGCAGCCAAGACTACTTCGACACTTATGGCTACACCTTC.

The CDR3 loop is CASSTGSGYEQYF. The CDR3 DNA reads TGTGCCAGCTCTACTGGGAGCGGCTACGAGCAGTACTTC. The gene calls are TRBV6-5 and TRBJ2-7; a possible D gene is TRBD2 (5 bases). V lost 8 bases and J lost 3, with 14 bases in between. There are 13 residues in the CDR3. CDR1 and CDR2 from the germline V gene are MNHEY and SVGAGI.

This clone was found a few times. The V gene is TRBV3-1 (or the pseudogene TRBV3-2), the J gene TRBJ1-1; tentatively, D is TRBD1 (5 bases). The length of the CDR3 is 15 residues. CDR1 LGHDT and CDR2 YNNKEL come from the germline V gene (reference sequence). V lost 1 base to trimming and J lost 8 bases, with 17 bases between them. In DNA form, the CDR3 reads TGTGCCAGCAGCCAAGGGGAGGCAGGGCCCTCCGAAGCTTTCTTT. Its protein is CASSQGEAGPSEAFF.

The chain combines TRBV2 with TRBJ1-5; the D gene is possibly TRBD1 (6 bases). Trimming stripped 3 bases from V and 3 bases from J, with 12 bases between. This CDR3 has 15 residues. The germline V gene encodes CDR1 SNHLY and CDR2 FYNNEI. CDR3 bases: TGTGCCAGCAGTGATGGGGCAGGGGCCAATCAGCCCCAGCATTTT. The encoded protein is CASSDGAGANQPQHF.